These T cell receptor beta chains were read from a single sample in a study of blood T cell repertoires in COVID-19. Profiled with immunoSEQ multiplex PCR; TCRdb holds only in-frame clones, not every one. Of 130,000 to 150,000 clones listed, roughly 79% are singletons. The sequenced sample was peripheral blood. Receptor source: a human donor with acute or convalescent COVID-19. The donor label of this sample is uncertain. The CDR3 runs from the conserved cysteine through the conserved F or W. Each record gives: CDR3 DNA, CDR3 protein, D gene, J gene, clone size, V gene. The D gene is left open where the match is weak. Clone size is shown for a subset of rows, as once, few, many or a class of expanded clone.

CDR3nt: TGTGCCAGCAGTTTATCTGGGGGCGTGAGTCAGCCCCAGCATTTT
CDR3aa: CASSLSGGVSQPQHF
d_gene: NA
j_gene: TRBJ1-5
abundance: NA
v_gene: TRBV27

CDR3nt: TGTGCCAGCAGCCCGGAGGACAGGGGTTATGGCTACACCTTC
CDR3aa: CASSPEDRGYGYTF
d_gene: TRBD1
j_gene: TRBJ1-2
abundance: few
v_gene: TRBV9

CDR3nt: TGTGCCAGCAGCTTCGACAGACAAGAGACCCAGTACTTC
CDR3aa: CASSFDRQETQYF
d_gene: NA
j_gene: TRBJ2-5
abundance: NA
v_gene: TRBV11-2

CDR3nt: TGTGCCAGCAGGGGAGGGGGGATCTACGAGCAGTACTTC
CDR3aa: CASRGGGIYEQYF
d_gene: NA
j_gene: TRBJ2-7
abundance: NA
v_gene: TRBV27

CDR3nt: TGCAGTGCTAGTCAAGGCTCGGGCTATAATTCACCCCTCCACTTT
CDR3aa: CSASQGSGYNSPLHF
d_gene: NA
j_gene: TRBJ1-6
abundance: NA
v_gene: TRBV20-1

CDR3nt: TGTGCCACCACCAGGGGGACCGAAGCTTTCTTT
CDR3aa: CATTRGTEAFF
d_gene: TRBD1
j_gene: TRBJ1-1
abundance: NA
v_gene: TRBV24-1

CDR3nt: TGTGCCAGCAGTTACGGCAACAGGGCTGAAGCTTTCTTT
CDR3aa: CASSYGNRAEAFF
d_gene: NA
j_gene: TRBJ1-1
abundance: NA
v_gene: TRBV6-2/TRBV6-3

CDR3nt: TGCGCCAGCAGCCCAGGACAGGGGAGGACAAACACCTTC
CDR3aa: CASSPGQGRTNTF
d_gene: TRBD1
j_gene: TRBJ1-2
abundance: NA
v_gene: TRBV5-1

CDR3nt: TGTGCCAGCAGTGAAAGCATTGGCGGGGAGCTGTTTTTT
CDR3aa: CASSESIGGELFF
d_gene: NA
j_gene: TRBJ2-2
abundance: NA
v_gene: TRBV6-1

CDR3nt: TGTGCCAGCAGTAACGGACAGACCAATCAGCCCCAGCATTTT
CDR3aa: CASSNGQTNQPQHF
d_gene: NA
j_gene: TRBJ1-5
abundance: NA
v_gene: TRBV2

CDR3nt: TGTGCCAGCTCGGACCAGGGGGGCGACTATGGCTACACCTTC
CDR3aa: CASSDQGGDYGYTF
d_gene: TRBD1
j_gene: TRBJ1-2
abundance: NA
v_gene: TRBV18

CDR3nt: TGTGCCAGTAGTACCGACAGAGACTATGGCTACACCTTC
CDR3aa: CASSTDRDYGYTF
d_gene: NA
j_gene: TRBJ1-2
abundance: few
v_gene: TRBV19

CDR3nt: TGTGCCAGCTCACCACGGTCCGGACAGGGGTATGGCTACACCTTC
CDR3aa: CASSPRSGQGYGYTF
d_gene: TRBD1
j_gene: TRBJ1-2
abundance: NA
v_gene: TRBV18

CDR3nt: TGTGCCAGCAGTCTACAGGGAACGGCAGTCGAGCAGTACTTC
CDR3aa: CASSLQGTAVEQYF
d_gene: NA
j_gene: TRBJ2-7
abundance: NA
v_gene: TRBV6-5

CDR3nt: TGTGCCAGCAGTGAAGCGCGGACAGGGACTCGAGATACGCAGTATTTT
CDR3aa: CASSEARTGTRDTQYF
d_gene: TRBD1
j_gene: TRBJ2-3
abundance: NA
v_gene: TRBV6-1

CDR3nt: TGTGCCATCAGTGCAGGGGGAGATGGCTACACCTTC
CDR3aa: CAISAGGDGYTF
d_gene: TRBD1
j_gene: TRBJ1-2
abundance: NA
v_gene: TRBV10-3

CDR3nt: TGCGCCAGCAGCTTAACGGGACAGAAGAACACTGAAGCTTTCTTT
CDR3aa: CASSLTGQKNTEAFF
d_gene: TRBD1
j_gene: TRBJ1-1
abundance: NA
v_gene: TRBV5-1

CDR3nt: TGTGCCAGCAGCTTGGGCGGACAGGGAGGGAGCTACACCTTC
CDR3aa: CASSLGGQGGSYTF
d_gene: TRBD1
j_gene: TRBJ1-2
abundance: NA
v_gene: TRBV7-9

CDR3nt: TGTGTCAGAAGCCCTACCGGGGAGCTGTTTTTT
CDR3aa: CVRSPTGELFF
d_gene: NA
j_gene: TRBJ2-2
abundance: NA
v_gene: TRBV7-5

CDR3nt: TGTGCCAGCAGTGGACAGGGGAGACAGAGCAATCAGCCCCAGCATTTT
CDR3aa: CASSGQGRQSNQPQHF
d_gene: TRBD1
j_gene: TRBJ1-5
abundance: NA
v_gene: TRBV2

CDR3nt: TGTGCCAGCAGCCGCCGGGGTGGGGCCAACGTCCTGACTTTC
CDR3aa: CASSRRGGANVLTF
d_gene: NA
j_gene: TRBJ2-6
abundance: NA
v_gene: TRBV13

CDR3nt: TGTGCCACCAGCAGAGATGGCACAGCTGGAAACACCATATATTTT
CDR3aa: CATSRDGTAGNTIYF
d_gene: NA
j_gene: TRBJ1-3
abundance: NA
v_gene: TRBV15

CDR3nt: TGCGCCAGCAGCCAAGAAAGGACAGTTCACTACGAGCAGTACTTC
CDR3aa: CASSQERTVHYEQYF
d_gene: NA
j_gene: TRBJ2-7
abundance: few
v_gene: TRBV4-1

CDR3nt: TGCGCCAGCAGCGCCATTCAAAGGAGCTCTGGGGCCAACGTCCTGACTTTC
CDR3aa: CASSAIQRSSGANVLTF
d_gene: NA
j_gene: TRBJ2-6
abundance: few
v_gene: TRBV5-1

CDR3nt: TGCGCCAGCAGCCCGGGGACTAGCGGGGAGACCCAGTACTTC
CDR3aa: CASSPGTSGETQYF
d_gene: TRBD2
j_gene: TRBJ2-5
abundance: NA
v_gene: TRBV5-1

CDR3nt: TGTGCCAGCAGCCCCGGACAGGGGTTGAACTATGGCTACACCTTC
CDR3aa: CASSPGQGLNYGYTF
d_gene: TRBD1
j_gene: TRBJ1-2
abundance: NA
v_gene: TRBV7-3

CDR3nt: TGTGCCAGCAGCCGGACAGCTGTGGAGCCCCAGCATTTT
CDR3aa: CASSRTAVEPQHF
d_gene: NA
j_gene: TRBJ1-5
abundance: NA
v_gene: TRBV7-9

CDR3nt: TGCGCCAGCAGCCAAGAGGCTAGCGGGGGGAAAAATGAGCAGTTCTTC
CDR3aa: CASSQEASGGKNEQFF
d_gene: TRBD2
j_gene: TRBJ2-1
abundance: once
v_gene: TRBV4-1

CDR3nt: TGTGCCACCAGCAGAGAGGGAGGAATGAACACTGAAGCTTTCTTT
CDR3aa: CATSREGGMNTEAFF
d_gene: NA
j_gene: TRBJ1-1
abundance: few
v_gene: TRBV15